These 21 T cell receptor beta chains originate from one sample sequenced in a study of neurological immune-mediated disorders. One entry per CDR3 protein, called by TCRdb with MiXCR from the 5' RACE reads. The repertoire holds nearly 60,000 distinct CDR3 sequences, with about 3.3% as singletons. The sequencing sample was made of PBMCs. These receptors were collected from a woman aged 60 to 75 with multiple sclerosis.

This clonotype has at least ten counts. The chain couples TRBV2 to TRBJ1-2; D possibly corresponds to TRBD1 (6 bases). Germline lookup yields CDR1 SNHLY and CDR2 FYNNEI. CDR3 length equals 15 residues. Trimming stripped 8 bases from V and 8 bases from J, with 24 bases between. The CDR3 bases are TGTGCCAGCTTCCCCAACAGGGCACTTCAGGAAGGCTACACCTTC. Protein sequence: CASFPNRALQEGYTF. Full variable domain (rest looked up from reference TRBV2 and TRBJ1-2): EPEVTQTPSHQVTQMGQEVILRCVPISNHLYFYWYRQILGQKVEFLVSFYNNEISEKSEIFDDQFSVERPDGSNFTLKIRSTKLEDSAMYFCASFPNRALQEGYTFGSGTRLTVV.

At least ten counts were recorded for this clonotype. This chain joins TRBV11-1 and TRBJ2-7; D not resolved. Germline V gene lookup returns CDR1 SGHAT and CDR2 FQDESV (reference sequence). This CDR3 contains 14 residues. V lost 3 bases to trimming and J lost 0 bases, with 9 bases between them. The CDR3 sequence is CASSLSFLSYEQYF. The CDR3 nucleotides read TGTGCCAGCAGCTTGAGTTTTCTCTCCTACGAGCAGTACTTC.

In its sample, this clonotype was seen many times. The chain has TRBV12-3 or TRBV12-4 and TRBJ2-3, with 9 bases fitting TRBD1. This CDR3 region has 14 residues. The ends lost 1 base at V and 5 bases at J; junction bases unmatched: 1. The CDR3 is CASSLGQGVDTQYF. The CDR3 region has the DNA TGTGCCAGCAGTTTAGGACAGGGGGTAGATACGCAGTATTTT.

This clonotype has at least ten counts. This CDR3 reads CAISEYSGGDTDTQYF. Written as DNA, the CDR3 is TGTGCCATCAGTGAATATAGCGGGGGCGACACAGATACGCAGTATTTT. The rearrangement joins TRBV10-3 to TRBJ2-3; 9 bases line up with TRBD2. CDR1 and CDR2 from the germline V gene are ENHRY and SYGVKD. V lost 3 bases and J lost 2; bases outside the gene matches: 6. The CDR3 runs to 16 residues.

Ten or more counts support this clonotype. For the CDR3, the DNA is TGTGCCAGCAGCCAGTGGTCCGGGACAGGGAGTCGACAGCCCCAGCATTTT. This encodes CASSQWSGTGSRQPQHF. This rearrangement joins TRBV3-1 to TRBJ1-5, with TRBD1 matching 9 bases. This CDR3 comprises 17 residues. V was clipped by 3 bases and J by 7 bases; unmatched bases: 13. CDR1 LGHDT and CDR2 YNNKEL come from the germline V gene (reference sequence). Combining the CDR3 with reference TRBV3-1 and TRBJ1-5 gives the whole variable domain DTAVSQTPKYLVTQMGNDKSIKCEQNLGHDTMYWYKQDSKKFLKIMFSYNNKELIINETVPNRFSPKSPDKAHLNLHINSLELGDSAVYFCASSQWSGTGSRQPQHFGDGTRLSIL.

This clonotype was seen many times. The rearrangement joins TRBV7-2 to TRBJ2-7, with D unresolved. The germline gives CDR1 SGHTA, CDR2 FQGNSA. This CDR3 comprises 14 residues. V lost 5 bases and J 0 bases, leaving 11 bases between the germline ends. This CDR3 is CASSPIRDSYEQYF. The CDR3, as DNA: TGTGCCAGCAGCCCAATCCGCGACTCCTACGAGCAGTACTTC. Full variable domain (rest looked up from reference TRBV7-2 and TRBJ2-7): GAGVSQSPSNKVTEKGKDVELRCDPISGHTALYWYRQSLGQGLEFLIYFQGNSAPDKSGLPSDRFSAERTGGSVSTLTIQRTQQEDSAVYLCASSPIRDSYEQYFGPGTRLTVT.

At least ten counts were recorded for this clonotype. V and J are TRBV5-1 and TRBJ2-2; D is unresolved. The CDR3 runs 13 residues. The germline gives CDR1 SGHRS, CDR2 YFSETQ. Trimming stripped 0 bases from V and 6 bases from J, with 6 bases between. The CDR3 DNA reads TGCGCCAGCAGCTTGGACGACCCCGGGGAGCTGTTTTTT. Residues: CASSLDDPGELFF.

There are many counts of this clonotype. V gene TRBV28 combines with J gene TRBJ2-1; TRBD2 matches 13 bases. This CDR3 has 13 residues. Germline lookup yields CDR1 MDHEN and CDR2 SYDVKM. The junction had 6 bases not matched to a gene; V was cut back by 11 bases and J by 8 bases. CDR3 amino acids: CAGRLAGGDEQFF. The CDR3 region has the DNA TGTGCCGGGAGACTAGCGGGAGGTGATGAGCAGTTCTTC.

In its sample, this clonotype was seen many times. The genes are TRBV4-1 and TRBJ2-1; TRBD1 agrees at 7 bases. V was clipped by 1 base and J by 4 bases; unmatched bases: 4. The germline V gene encodes CDR1 MGHRA and CDR2 YSYEKL. The CDR3 has 15 amino acids. DNA for the CDR3: TGCGCCAGCAGCCAAGTTGGGACAGTATACAATGAGCAGTTCTTC. It is translated as CASSQVGTVYNEQFF.

This clonotype was observed many times. The chain recombines TRBV7-2 with TRBJ2-1, with 11 bases matching TRBD2. The CDR3 totals 15 residues. CDR1 is SGHTA and CDR2 is FQGNSA in the germline V gene. The ends lost 5 bases at V and 3 bases at J; junction bases unmatched: 3. The CDR3 region is CASSPTSGSYNEQFF. As DNA, the CDR3 is TGTGCCAGCAGCCCTACTAGCGGGAGCTACAATGAGCAGTTCTTC. The full variable domain, rest sourced from reference TRBV7-2 and TRBJ2-1, is GAGVSQSPSNKVTEKGKDVELRCDPISGHTALYWYRQSLGQGLEFLIYFQGNSAPDKSGLPSDRFSAERTGGSVSTLTIQRTQQEDSAVYLCASSPTSGSYNEQFFGPGTRLTVL.

This clonotype was seen many times. V is TRBV5-5 and J is TRBJ2-7; D perhaps matches TRBD1 (5 bases). CDR1 SGHKS and CDR2 YYEKEE come from the germline V gene (reference sequence). The CDR3 sequence is 15 residues long. Trimming removed 0 bases at V and 2 bases at J, with 12 bases between. CDR3 region: CASSLVGGAAYEQYF. Here the CDR3 DNA reads TGTGCCAGCAGCTTGGTCGGTGGGGCGGCCTACGAGCAGTACTTC.

This clonotype was recorded many times. CDR3 region: CASRLYQSSYEQYF. For the CDR3, the DNA is TGTGCCAGCAGACTCTACCAAAGCTCCTACGAGCAGTACTTC. The gene calls are TRBV28 and TRBJ2-7; D uncertain. Germline-derived CDR1 and CDR2 are MDHEN and SYDVKM. Trimming removed 6 bases from V and 0 bases from J, with 12 bases in between. This CDR3 is built from 14 residues.

At least ten counts were recorded for this clonotype. The chain couples TRBV20-1 to TRBJ2-6; possible D gene TRBD1, 6 bases. Trimming took 0 bases from V and 2 from J, leaving 8 bases between them. CDR3 length: 15 amino acids. The germline V gene encodes CDR1 DFQATT and CDR2 SNEGSKA (reference sequence). The CDR3 sequence is CSARDQGPGANVLTF. The CDR3 DNA follows: TGCAGTGCTAGAGATCAGGGGCCTGGGGCCAACGTCCTGACTTTC.

This clonotype has more than one count but fewer than ten. The chain uses TRBV18 and TRBJ2-1; TRBD1 agrees at 10 bases. Germline V gene sequence: CDR1 KGHSH, CDR2 LQKENI. V lost 5 bases and J lost 7; bases outside the gene matches: 5. The CDR3 covers 14 residues. This chain's CDR3 is CASSARTGGNEQFF. The CDR3 DNA sequence: TGTGCCAGCTCAGCGAGGACAGGGGGGAATGAGCAGTTCTTC.

In its sample, this clonotype was seen many times. V is TRBV15 and J is TRBJ2-7; D perhaps matches TRBD2 (5 bases). The CDR3 has 13 residues. From germline, CDR1 is LNHNV and CDR2 YYDKDF (reference sequence). The V and J ends lost 3 bases and 4 bases respectively, with 10 bases between them. CDR3 DNA sequence: TGTGCCACCAGCAGGGACCCGGGGTACGAGCAGTACTTC. Encoded protein: CATSRDPGYEQYF.

This clonotype was seen repeatedly, ten times or more. The chain recombines TRBV7-2 with TRBJ2-7; tentatively, D is TRBD1 (5 bases). The CDR3 is 15 residues long. Germline V CDR1 and CDR2: SGHTA, FQGNSA. V was clipped by 5 bases and J by 4 bases, with 18 bases between them. The CDR3 is CASSLGGRVAYEQYF. As DNA, the CDR3 is TGTGCCAGCAGCCTGGGTGGCAGGGTCGCTTACGAGCAGTACTTC.

This clonotype was counted many times. The V gene is TRBV28, the J gene TRBJ2-7, with 7 bases lining up with TRBD1. Looked up from germline, CDR1 is MDHEN and CDR2 is SYDVKM. The CDR3 consists of 12 residues. V trimming: 6 bases; J trimming: 11 bases; junction bases outside the gene matches: 10. CDR3 sequence: CASSPLTGMEYF. CDR3 DNA: TGTGCCAGCAGCCCTTTGACAGGGATGGAGTACTTC.

The chain joins TRBV5-1 to TRBJ1-1; D is unresolved. The germline CDR1 and CDR2 sequences are SGHRS and YFSETQ. This CDR3 spans 14 amino acids. Trimming removed 1 base from V and 0 bases from J, with 7 bases in between. CDR3 sequence: CASSLRPMNTEAFF. The DNA of the CDR3 is TGCGCCAGCAGCTTGAGACCCATGAACACTGAAGCTTTCTTT.

This clonotype was detected many times. This chain connects TRBV5-1 to TRBJ2-7; D may correspond to TRBD1 or TRBD2 (5 bases each). Germline loops: CDR1 SGHRS, CDR2 YFSETQ. CDR3 length: 15 residues. V lost 1 base and J 2 bases, leaving 13 bases between the germline ends. This chain's CDR3 is CASSLSYRRTYEQYF. CDR3 DNA: TGCGCCAGCAGCTTGTCTTACAGGAGGACCTACGAGCAGTACTTC.

This clonotype has at least ten counts. The chain employs TRBV5-1 and TRBJ1-1; D remains ambiguous. This CDR3 is built from 14 residues. Germline CDR1 SGHRS, CDR2 YFSETQ. V was shortened by 4 bases and J by 2 bases, with 12 bases between the two germline ends. CDR3: CASSRWNSNTEAFF. The CDR3 region has the DNA TGCGCCAGCAGCCGCTGGAACAGTAACACTGAAGCTTTCTTT. Using reference TRBV5-1 and TRBJ1-1 for the parts outside the CDR3, the full variable domain is KAGVTQTPRYLIKTRGQQVTLSCSPISGHRSVSWYQQTPGQGLQFLFEYFSETQRNKGNFPGRFSGRQFSNSRSEMNVSTLELGDSALYLCASSRWNSNTEAFFGQGTRLTVV.

This clonotype was recorded at least ten times. The chain employs TRBV19 and TRBJ1-5, with no clear D. V was clipped by 7 bases and J by 2 bases, with 12 bases between them. CDR1 and CDR2 from the germline V gene are LNHDA and SQIVND (reference sequence). The CDR3 has 14 residues. DNA for the CDR3: TGTGCCAGTATAGACCCCCCGGGCAATCAGCCCCAGCATTTT. Translated: CASIDPPGNQPQHF.